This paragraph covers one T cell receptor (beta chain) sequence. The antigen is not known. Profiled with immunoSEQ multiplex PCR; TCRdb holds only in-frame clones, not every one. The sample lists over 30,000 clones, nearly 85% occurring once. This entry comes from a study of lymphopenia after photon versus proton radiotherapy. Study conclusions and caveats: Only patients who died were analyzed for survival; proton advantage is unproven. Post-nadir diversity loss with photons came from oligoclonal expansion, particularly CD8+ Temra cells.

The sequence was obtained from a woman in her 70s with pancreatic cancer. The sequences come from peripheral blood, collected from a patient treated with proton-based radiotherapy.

CDR3 bases: TGTGCCAGCAGCGTAGAGATCGGGTTCTCTGGGGCCAACGTCCTGACTTTC. Protein product: CASSVEIGFSGANVLTF. The chain uses TRBV9 and TRBJ2-6; no definite D call. The germline V gene has CDR1 SGDLS and CDR2 YYNGEE. V lost 0 bases and J lost 0, with 10 bases in between. This CDR3 is built from 17 residues.